The subject of this entry is one T cell receptor (beta chain). Antigen specificity is unknown. These data are taken from a study of cytomegalovirus exposure and HLA in healthy donors. Notes on the study in general: Analysis was performed later, and it showed HLA-associated TCR beta chains to be more clonally expanded than equally common others. 164 TCR beta chains were listed as cytomegalovirus-associated. Across donors, presence/absence analyses took sequencing depth to be roughly uniform.

The donors gave bone marrow, and they were healthy. V gave up 6 bases and J gave up 6 bases; unmatched junction bases: 7. From germline, CDR1 is LNHDA and CDR2 SQIVND (reference sequence). The CDR3 length is 14 residues. The PCR was carried out with 60 Vbeta primers and 13 Jbeta primers. The method was immunoSEQ multiplex PCR; TCRdb's version includes in-frame clones alone and lacks a portion of them. The sample lists some 88,000 clones, 55% to 85% occurring once. Source material: PBMCs. This chain connects TRBV19 to TRBJ2-1, with 8 bases matching TRBD2. This TCR came from a woman between 18 and 30 years old in good health and CMV-seropositive. The CDR3 spells CASRPGLVSNEQFF. The CDR3 nucleotides are TGTGCCAGTAGACCGGGACTAGTGAGCAATGAGCAGTTCTTC.